These 17 T cell receptor beta chains were all obtained from the same sample, sequenced in a study of beta chain features in type 1 diabetes. Overall study results and limits: Type 1 diabetes patients showed a moderate but significant shortening of TCRB CDR3s in all four CD4+ subsets.

Their antigens are not known. As every portion of the isolated RNA was reverse transcribed, the sequencing read expressed TCRB transcripts. The method was immunoSEQ multiplex PCR; TCRdb's version includes in-frame clones alone and lacks a portion of them. The sample lists about 390,000 clones; over 8.5% were seen once. The sample consisted of central memory CD4+ T cells from blood. The receptors here all came from a man aged 30 to 45 with type 1 diabetes.

This clone appeared a few times. The chain combines TRBV4-2 with TRBJ2-4; 10 bases line up with TRBD1. From germline, CDR1 is LGHNA and CDR2 YNFKEQ. The CDR3 spans 15 residues. Germline trimming cut 5 bases from V and 6 bases from J; bases unmatched to any gene: 7. CDR3 DNA sequence: TGTGCCAGCAGCTCCGGGACAGGGGATGGAAACATTCAGTACTTC. Translating it yields CASSSGTGDGNIQYF.

The chain has TRBV6-1 and TRBJ2-7; D possibly uses TRBD1 or TRBD2 (5 bases each). The CDR3 extends over 14 amino acids. V shed 2 bases and J shed 1 base, with 9 bases lying between them. Germline assignment: CDR1 MNHNS and CDR2 SASEGT. The CDR3 sequence is CASSERGESYEQYF. The CDR3 DNA is TGTGCCAGCAGTGAAAGAGGGGAATCCTACGAGCAGTACTTC.

The chain links TRBV30 to TRBJ2-1; 14 bases agree with TRBD2. Germline-derived CDR1 and CDR2 are GTSNPN and SVGIG (reference sequence). CDR3 length: 16 residues. With 5 bases clipped from V and 9 bases from J, the junction kept 12 bases outside the gene matches. In nucleotides, the CDR3 is TGTGCCTGGGAACCCGGGACTAGCGGGAGAAGCGGTGAGCAGTTCTTC. Amino acid sequence: CAWEPGTSGRSGEQFF.

The V and J genes are TRBV7-9 and TRBJ2-4; TRBD1 is a possible D gene (7 bases). Trimming took off 8 bases at V and 4 bases at J, with 15 bases between the two ends. Germline assignment: CDR1 SEHNR and CDR2 FQNEAQ (reference sequence). The CDR3 is 14 residues long. DNA of the CDR3: TGTGCCAGCCCCAGGGCAGGGGGGAAAAACATTCAGTACTTC. It specifies CASPRAGGKNIQYF.

V usage is TRBV5-1 and J usage is TRBJ2-1; 11 bases are a match to TRBD2. Germline CDR1 and CDR2: SGHRS and YFSETQ. CDR3 length: 17 residues. Losses at the gene ends were 4 bases for V and 2 bases for J; bases not matched to a gene: 8. The CDR3 loop is CASSPHIAGGTYNEQFF. As DNA, the CDR3 is TGCGCCAGCAGCCCGCATATAGCGGGAGGGACCTACAATGAGCAGTTCTTC.

This clone was counted only a few times. J is TRBJ1-5 and V is TRBV19; 7 bases are a match to TRBD1. Germline V gene lookup returns CDR1 LNHDA and CDR2 SQIVND (reference sequence). This CDR3 has 17 residues. V lost 1 base, J lost 2 bases, and 8 bases stayed unmatched. CDR3 DNA sequence: TGTGCCAGTAGTATAGGAGGGGGCAGACAGGGCAATCAGCCCCAGCATTTT. Protein product: CASSIGGGRQGNQPQHF.

There are a few counts of this clone. The chain employs TRBV15 and TRBJ1-5, with TRBD1 matching 7 bases. This CDR3 region has 15 residues. With V trimmed by 1 base and J by 6 bases, 6 bases remained unmatched. CDR1 and CDR2 (germline): LNHNV, YYDKDF (reference sequence). CDR3 protein: CATSRVRGQGQPQHF. CDR3 sequence (DNA): TGTGCCACCAGCAGAGTGAGGGGGCAGGGTCAGCCCCAGCATTTT.

This clone was seen ten or more times. The V and J genes are TRBV28 and TRBJ1-1; D perhaps matches TRBD1 (5 bases). V was clipped by 5 bases and J by 1 base, with 11 bases between them. This CDR3 contains 14 residues. Germline CDR1 reads MDHEN; CDR2 reads SYDVKM. The CDR3 bases are TGTGCCAGCAGTGTCGTCAGGGAGAACACTGAAGCTTTCTTT. Amino acid sequence: CASSVVRENTEAFF.

The rearrangement links TRBV7-8 to TRBJ2-5, with 7 bases fitting TRBD2. The CDR3 spans 13 residues. Germline lookup yields CDR1 SGHVS and CDR2 FQNEAQ. V shed 8 bases and J 5 bases; nucleotides not matched to a gene: 8. The CDR3, as DNA: TGTGCCAGCGGGAGGGGTCCAGGGGAGACCCAGTACTTC. As protein: CASGRGPGETQYF.

This clone occurred a few times. The J gene is TRBJ2-1, the V gene TRBV29-1, with 7 bases matching TRBD1. The CDR3 sequence is 13 residues long. The V segment lost 7 bases and the J segment 10 bases; nucleotides outside the gene matches: 13. The germline V gene has CDR1 SQVTM and CDR2 ANQGSEA. The CDR3 reads CSANRNTGDEQFF. For the CDR3, the DNA is TGCAGCGCCAACCGGAATACAGGGGACGAGCAGTTCTTC.

This clone was detected ten times or more. The chain recombines TRBV7-2 with TRBJ2-2; maybe TRBD2 (5 bases). The CDR3 loop spans 15 amino acids. V lost 5 bases, J lost 5 bases, and 15 bases lay in between. The germline V gene encodes CDR1 SGHTA and CDR2 FQGNSA. In DNA, the CDR3 is TGTGCCAGCAGCGTCCTAGCAAGTGGTACCGGGGAGCTGTTTTTT. Amino acids: CASSVLASGTGELFF.

This clone showed up just a few times. The chain links TRBV7-6 to TRBJ2-1; 11 nucleotides agree with TRBD2. Germline trimming cut 1 base from V and 4 bases from J; bases unmatched to any gene: 3. Germline V lookup: CDR1 SGHVS, CDR2 FNYEAQ. This CDR3 is 16 amino acids long. The CDR3 region is CASSLEASGRYNEQFF. The DNA for the CDR3 is TGTGCCAGCAGCTTAGAGGCTAGCGGGAGGTACAATGAGCAGTTCTTC.

This clone was observed many times. The J gene is TRBJ2-2, the V gene TRBV10-3, with 10 bases aligning to TRBD1. The CDR3 totals 16 residues. The V gene's germline CDR1 is ENHRY and CDR2 SYGVKD. Trimming at V came to 10 bases and at J to 3 bases, leaving 11 bases not matched to a gene. CDR3 DNA: TGTGCCACCTTCGGACTCGGGACAGGGGACACCGGGGAGCTGTTTTTT. It translates to CATFGLGTGDTGELFF.

J is TRBJ2-7 and V is TRBV29-1; 7 nucleotides line up with TRBD1. This CDR3 has 11 amino acids. CDR1 and CDR2 from the germline V gene are SQVTM and ANQGSEA. V lost 6 bases and J lost 2; bases outside the gene matches: 1. For the CDR3, the DNA is TGCAGCGTGGGGACAGCCTACGAGCAGTACTTC. Translation gives CSVGTAYEQYF.

This clone was found a few times. The chain recombines TRBV5-1 with TRBJ2-3; 7 nucleotides line up with TRBD1. Germline V gene data show CDR1 as SGHRS and CDR2 as YFSETQ. The V and J ends lost 4 bases and 4 bases, in that order; junction bases with no gene match: 9. The CDR3 contains 15 residues. The DNA of the CDR3 is TGCGCCAGCAGCCATCAGGGGGTAATATCAGATACGCAGTATTTT. Translation gives CASSHQGVISDTQYF.

This clone turned up a few times. The CDR3 reads CASSAEGTSYNEQFF. DNA for the CDR3: TGTGCCAGCAGCGCAGAAGGGACTAGCTACAATGAGCAGTTCTTC. The chain couples TRBV7-3 to TRBJ2-1; 8 positions match TRBD2. Germline trimming cut 5 bases from V and 3 bases from J; bases unmatched to any gene: 6. The CDR3 is 15 residues long. CDR1 SGHTA and CDR2 FQGTGA come from the germline V gene.

The J gene is TRBJ2-5, the V gene TRBV5-1; no reliable D call. The V and J ends lost 0 bases and 5 bases respectively, with 11 bases between them. Germline CDR1 is SGHRS and CDR2 is YFSETQ. The CDR3 sequence is 14 residues long. As DNA, the CDR3 is TGCGCCAGCAGCTTGGGAGCGAGCAAGGAGACCCAGTACTTC. Translating it yields CASSLGASKETQYF.